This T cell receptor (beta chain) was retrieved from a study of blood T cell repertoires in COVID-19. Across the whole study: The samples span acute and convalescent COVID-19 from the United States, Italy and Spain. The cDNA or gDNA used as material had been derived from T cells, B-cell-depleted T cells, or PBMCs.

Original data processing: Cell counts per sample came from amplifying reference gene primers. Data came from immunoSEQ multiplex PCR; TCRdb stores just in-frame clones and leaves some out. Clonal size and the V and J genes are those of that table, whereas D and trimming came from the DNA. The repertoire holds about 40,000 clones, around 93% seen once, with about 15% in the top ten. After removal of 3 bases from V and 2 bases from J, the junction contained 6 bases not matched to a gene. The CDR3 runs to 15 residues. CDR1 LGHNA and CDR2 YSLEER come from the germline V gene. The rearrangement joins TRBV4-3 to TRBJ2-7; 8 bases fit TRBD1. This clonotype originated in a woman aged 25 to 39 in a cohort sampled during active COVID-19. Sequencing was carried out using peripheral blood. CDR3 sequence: CASSHRTGSAYEQYF. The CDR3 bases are TGCGCCAGCAGCCACCGGACAGGGTCAGCCTACGAGCAGTACTTC.